A selection of T cell receptor beta chains follows, all from one sample in a study of cytomegalovirus exposure and HLA in healthy donors. Clones were sequenced by immunoSEQ multiplex PCR, and TCRdb holds only the in-frame ones, with some missing. This table has fewer than 250,000 clones, about 83% appearing once. Input material: PBMCs. These receptors were taken from a human donor in good health. CDR3s include the opening cysteine and the closing phenylalanine or tryptophan. The D gene is left open where the match is weak. Clone size is stated in some rows and not others, as once, few, many or a class when expanded.

>TRBJ1-5|TRBD1|TRBV5-6|.
TGTGCCAGCAGCTTGGCCGGGACAGGGGCCGGCAATCAGCCCCAGCATTTT
CASSLAGTGAGNQPQHF
>TRBJ2-7|TRBD2|TRBV25-1|once
TGTGCCAGCAGTGGAGCGGGAGCCTACGAGCAGTACTTC
CASSGAGAYEQYF
>TRBJ2-2|TRBD2|TRBV27|.
TGTGCCAGCAGTTTATTTCTAGCGGGTACACCCGGGGAGCTGTTTTTT
CASSLFLAGTPGELFF
>TRBJ2-1|TRBD2|TRBV7-2|.
TGTGCCAGCACCCGACAGCGGGGGAGCTCCTACAATGAGCAGTTCTTC
CASTRQRGSSYNEQFF
>TRBJ1-1|.|TRBV4-2|.
TGTGCCAGCAGCCTGCAGGGTGGTAACACTGAAGCTTTCTTT
CASSLQGGNTEAFF
>TRBJ1-1|.|TRBV2|.
TGTGCCAGCAGTGGGCAGGCGAACACTGAAGCTTTCTTT
CASSGQANTEAFF
>TRBJ2-3|.|TRBV7-8|few
TGTGCCAGCAGTTTTTACGGCGGGACTAGCACAGATACGCAGTATTTT
CASSFYGGTSTDTQYF
>TRBJ2-1|TRBD2|TRBV5-1|.
TGCGCCAGCAGCCCACCGGGACTAGAAGGCAATGAGCAGTTCTTC
CASSPPGLEGNEQFF
>TRBJ2-3|.|TRBV5-1|.
TGCGCCAGCAGCTCCCGGGACAACATTTTCACAGATACGCAGTATTTT
CASSSRDNIFTDTQYF
>TRBJ2-3|TRBD1|TRBV13|.
TGTGCCAGCAGCTCGGACAGGGGGCCAGATACGCAGTATTTT
CASSSDRGPDTQYF
>TRBJ2-2|.|TRBV30|few
TGTGCCTGGCGGGGGAGACTGACGAACACCGGGGAGCTGTTTTTT
CAWRGRLTNTGELFF
>TRBJ2-7|.|TRBV6-5|.
TGTGCCACGGGACAGCGGGCCCACGAGCAGTACTTC
CATGQRAHEQYF
>TRBJ2-3|TRBD2|TRBV7-9|once
TGTGCCAGCACCTTAGAGCCGACTAGCATTGCGACAGATACGCAGTATTTT
CASTLEPTSIATDTQYF
>TRBJ2-1|.|TRBV12-5|.
TGTGCTAGTGGTGTCCAGTGGGCTGAGCAGTTCTTC
CASGVQWAEQFF
>TRBJ2-5|.|TRBV29-1|.
TGCAGCGCCGCCCCCGGAGGGGGCGGCGAGACCCAGTACTTC
CSAAPGGGGETQYF
>TRBJ1-3|TRBD1|TRBV5-1|.
TGCGCCAGCAGCTCCCGGGACAGAGGACTAGGAAACACCATATATTTT
CASSSRDRGLGNTIYF
>TRBJ1-5|TRBD1|TRBV28|.
TGTGCCAGCAGCCGGAGACAGGGGTTTCTGGAGCCCCAGCATTTT
CASSRRQGFLEPQHF
>TRBJ2-7|TRBD2|TRBV7-9|.
TGTGCCAGCAGCCACCCCTCTAGCGGGAGATCCTACGAGCAGTACTTC
CASSHPSSGRSYEQYF
>TRBJ1-1|TRBD1|TRBV4-1|.
TGCGCCAGCAGCCAAGCCCTGCTCCGGGACAGGGGGCGGGGTGAAGCTTTCTTT
CASSQALLRDRGRGEAFF
>TRBJ2-5|TRBD2|TRBV6-5|.
TGTGCCAGCAGACTGACTAGCGGGAGAGTGGAGACCCAGTACTTC
CASRLTSGRVETQYF
>TRBJ2-3|.|TRBV21-1|.
TGTGCCAGCAGCCAGCGGACAGGGAGCACAGATACGCAGTATTTT
CASSQRTGSTDTQYF
>TRBJ1-1|.|TRBV6-6|.
TGTGCCAGCAGTTACACTCGACGGGGGAACACTGAAGCTTTCTTT
CASSYTRRGNTEAFF
>TRBJ1-2|TRBD1|TRBV29-1|.
TGCAGCGTTCATGGGGGGACAGGGACGGCCTATGGCTACACCTTC
CSVHGGTGTAYGYTF
>TRBJ2-5|TRBD2|TRBV5-1|.
TGCGCCAGCAGCTTGGTCGCCGGGACTAGCGAGGAGACCCAGTACTTC
CASSLVAGTSEETQYF
>TRBJ2-2|TRBD1|TRBV2|once
TGTGCCAGCAGTGGGACAGGGGGCACCGGGGAGCTGTTTTTT
CASSGTGGTGELFF
>TRBJ2-1|TRBD1|TRBV2|.
TGTGCCAGCAGTGCCTCCGCGACAGGGGCGAGTGAGCAGTTCTTC
CASSASATGASEQFF
>TRBJ2-7|TRBD2|TRBV6-5|.
TGTGCCAGCAGACCCCTAGCGGGAGGATCCGAGCAGTACTTC
CASRPLAGGSEQYF
>TRBJ2-1|TRBD2|TRBV7-8|few
TGTGCCAGCAGCTTTGGCGGGAGCTTCTACAATGAGCAGTTCTTC
CASSFGGSFYNEQFF
>TRBJ2-3|.|TRBV11-2|.
TGTGCCAGCAGGCATTTCGGGGCAGATACGCAGTATTTT
CASRHFGADTQYF
>TRBJ2-1|TRBD1|TRBV9|.
TGTGCCAGCAGCGTAGGCGGGGCAGGGGGCCTAAATGAGCAGTTCTTC
CASSVGGAGGLNEQFF
>TRBJ1-2|TRBD1|TRBV29-1|.
TGCAGCGTCGAGATGACAGGGGTCACGCCTTTCACCTTC
CSVEMTGVTPFTF
>TRBJ1-2|.|TRBV2|.
TGTGCCAGCAGTGAGCAGGGGTCTAACTATGGCTACACCTTC
CASSEQGSNYGYTF
>TRBJ2-3|.|TRBV5-1|.
TGCGCCAGCAGCTTGGGACAACATAGCACAGATACGCAGTATTTT
CASSLGQHSTDTQYF
>TRBJ2-3|.|TRBV5-6|few
TGTGCCAGCAGCTTTAGGGCGGGAACAGATACGCAGTATTTT
CASSFRAGTDTQYF
>TRBJ1-4|TRBD1|TRBV5-4|few
TGTGCCAGCAGCGACAGGGGCGCTAATGAAAAACTGTTTTTT
CASSDRGANEKLFF
>TRBJ1-2|TRBD1|TRBV6-1|.
TGTGCCAGCAGTATAGACAGGGCCCTCTATGGCTACACCTTC
CASSIDRALYGYTF
>TRBJ2-3|TRBD1|TRBV2|.
TGTGCCAGCACAGGCAGGGGGCTTACAGATACGCAGTATTTT
CASTGRGLTDTQYF
>TRBJ2-3|.|TRBV19|.
TGTGCCAGTAGTATCCGACTTGGGGCCGATACGCAGTATTTT
CASSIRLGADTQYF
>TRBJ1-1|.|TRBV7-2|.
TGTGCCAGCAACGAGGGATATCACACTGAAGCTTTCTTT
CASNEGYHTEAFF